A selection of T cell receptor beta chains follows, all from one sample in a study of CXCR3-negative and CXCR3-positive naive CD8 T cells. After re-calling the 5' RACE reads, TCRdb lists one entry per CDR3 protein, DNA absent. In all, the sample yields approximately 5,800 distinct CDR3 sequences. Material: naive CXCR3- CD8+ T cells from blood. All receptors derive from a human donor in good health. Some clones in this sample may be carry-over from other donors' samples. CDR3s include the opening cysteine and the closing phenylalanine or tryptophan. The size of a clone is reported for some rows only, either as once, few or many, or as a class for expanded clones.

>medium-sized|TRBV5-1|TRBJ1-2|14
CASSSDDRAHGYTF
>medium-sized|TRBV15|TRBJ1-1|13
CATSSRRDTEAFF
>medium-sized|TRBV10-3|TRBJ2-7|17
CAISESPDHGSSYEQYF
>-|TRBV29-1|TRBJ2-7|13
CSVSGGSSYEQYF
>-|TRBV20-1|TRBJ1-1|13
CSARWESNTEAFF
>medium-sized|TRBV27|TRBJ2-4|13
CASSEGAKNIQYF
>medium-sized|TRBV7-7|TRBJ2-5|11
CASGPQETQYF
>-|TRBV7-3|TRBJ2-3|15
CASSLGHGGADTQYF
>-|TRBV25-1|TRBJ1-1|13
CASRTGVVTEAFF
>-|TRBV2|TRBJ2-7|15
CASSAYSEISYEQYF
>medium-sized|TRBV5-1|TRBJ2-3|16
CASSLELAGGSSSQYF
>medium-sized|TRBV2|TRBJ1-5|16
CASSVGPAGQRQPQHF
>-|TRBV20-1|TRBJ2-7|12
CSARSPYGEQYF
>medium-sized|TRBV20-1|TRBJ2-3|14
CSARDPEQADTQYF
>medium-sized|TRBV29-1|TRBJ2-7|15
CSVEGREGALVEQYF
>-|TRBV12-3/TRBV12-4|TRBJ1-1|13
CASNSGDSSEAFF
>-|TRBV7-3|TRBJ2-5|15
CASSPTGTVGETQYF
>medium-sized|TRBV29-1|TRBJ2-7|13
CSVEDRGSYEQYF
>-|TRBV9|TRBJ1-1|14
CASTPGQGLTEAFF
>-|TRBV12-3/TRBV12-4|TRBJ2-5|12
CASRGAGETQYF
>medium-sized|TRBV13|TRBJ2-1|14
CASSFGGAYNEQFF
>medium-sized|TRBV29-1|TRBJ2-7|12
CSVERGAYEQYF